This T cell receptor beta chain was sequenced in a study of glioma-infiltrating T cells. The length of the CDR3 is 14 residues. Comment on this clonotype: Antigen unknown. This may be a read error, as it is one base from a much larger clone.

TCR alpha and beta CDR3 regions were amplified from RNA using iRepertoire nested multiplex PCR. Tissue mRNA or PBMC total RNA, about 90-400 ng, went into one-step reverse transcription and amplification. TCRdb analysed the multiplex PCR reads with MiXCR anew, one entry per CDR3 protein. The sample records approximately 120,000 distinct CDR3 sequences, roughly 24% being singletons. Overall study results and limits: Tissue-blood divergence was below expectation in non-neoplastic patients, above in gliomas. Very few CDR3 sequences were shared between tissue and blood.

This receptor was taken from a human donor with low-grade glioma or glioblastoma, undergoing nonglioma brain surgery, or in good health (not recorded which). The chain recombines TRBV12-3 or TRBV12-4 with TRBJ1-1; D is possibly TRBD1 (5 bases). The sample comprised glioma tissue, nonneoplastic brain tissue, or PBMCs (not recorded which). The CDR3 DNA reads TGTGCCAGCACTTTTCTACAGGCTAACACTGAAACTTTCTTT. As protein: CASTFLQANTETFF.